This TCR beta chain was observed in a study of identifying expanded T cells in peripheral blood. Points from the study as a whole: Clone count variance between roughly 2-week samples rose with total template count. Over about two and four weeks, about 15 and 19 clones changed, versus approximately 1.1 between replicates.

This table comes from immunoSEQ multiplex PCR, and its TCRdb copy is limited to in-frame clones, with some not included. The data contain around 78,000 clones, about 83% of them singletons. No infections or other immune events were documented during collection. On this clone itself: Its specificity is unknown.

V lost 5 bases to trimming and J lost 6 bases; unmatched junction nucleotides: 13. The CDR3 runs to 16 residues. CDR1 and CDR2 from the germline V gene are SGHTA and FQGNSA. Specimen: blood. This TCR was recovered from a person aged 18 to 70 in good health. The chain recombines TRBV7-2 with TRBJ2-1; 7 bases are a match to TRBD1. This CDR3 reads CASSTPGTDSSNEQFF. DNA of the CDR3: TGTGCCAGCAGCACGCCCGGGACAGATTCTTCCAATGAGCAGTTCTTC.